These 15 T cell receptor beta chains came from one sample sequenced in a study of T cell changes during pregnancy in multiple sclerosis. Assay: immunoSEQ multiplex PCR; the TCRdb copy retains only in-frame clones and omits some. The sample contains 40,000 to 55,000 clones, roughly 90% of which appear only once. The sample consisted of peripheral blood, taken in the first trimester of pregnancy. Every receptor here comes from a female donor in good health, enrolled as a control in a pregnancy study.

The V call is TRBV28, the J call TRBJ2-1, with 9 nucleotides matching TRBD2. The CDR3 sequence is 16 residues long. CDR1 and CDR2 (germline): MDHEN, SYDVKM. The J segment lost 7 bases and the V segment lost 3 bases, leaving 10 bases of the junction unmatched. Here the CDR3 DNA reads TGTGCCAGCAGTTTGGGGGCACGCGGGAGGGGGAATGAGCAGTTCTTC. Its translation is CASSLGARGRGNEQFF.

J is TRBJ1-1 and V is TRBV18, with D perhaps matching TRBD1 (5 bases). V was cut by 5 bases and J by 1 base, with 8 bases left in between. This CDR3 comprises 13 residues. CDR1 and CDR2 (germline): KGHSH, LQKENI. CDR3 protein: CASSVGGNTEAFF. The CDR3 bases are TGTGCCAGCTCAGTCGGGGGGAACACTGAAGCTTTCTTT.

This chain uses TRBV5-7 with TRBJ1-2; TRBD1 matches 7 bases. TRBV5-7 is treated as an ORF (open reading frame) with a function not yet certain. This CDR3 has 12 residues. Trimming took 4 bases from V and 6 from J; bases not matched to a gene: 3. The CDR3 reads CASSPRGDGYTF. As DNA, the CDR3 is TGTGCCAGCAGCCCCAGGGGGGATGGCTACACCTTC.

This clone has more than one count but fewer than ten. This chain links TRBV6-4 with TRBJ1-6; no firm D call. CDR1 is MRHNA, CDR2 SNTAGT, per germline. With 10 bases removed from V and 2 bases from J, the gap between germline ends came to 9 bases. The CDR3 loop spans 13 amino acids. The CDR3 spells CATRSTYNSPLHF. In DNA, the CDR3 is TGTGCCACCCGGAGCACCTATAATTCACCCCTCCACTTT.

The CDR3 protein is CAIRPGTSDEQFF. CDR3 sequence (DNA): TGTGCCATCAGACCCGGGACTAGCGATGAGCAGTTCTTC. The J gene is TRBJ2-1, the V gene TRBV10-3, with 10 positions matching TRBD2. This CDR3 contains 13 residues. Per the germline V gene, CDR1 is ENHRY and CDR2 is SYGVKD. V lost 6 bases to trimming and J lost 8 bases; unmatched junction nucleotides: 4.

The chain links TRBV4-2 to TRBJ2-1; 7 nucleotides match TRBD2. This CDR3 is built from 13 residues. The germline CDR1 and CDR2 sequences are LGHNA and YNFKEQ. Unmatched junction bases numbered 0, after V lost 1 base and J lost 6 bases. Here the CDR3 DNA reads TGTGCCAGCAGCCAAGGACTAGCCAATGAGCAGTTCTTC. Protein product: CASSQGLANEQFF.

The chain employs TRBV13 and TRBJ2-5; a weak D match, TRBD1 (5 bases). CDR3 length: 13 residues. V was trimmed by 5 bases and J by 4 bases, leaving 11 bases between them. From germline, CDR1 is PRHDT and CDR2 FYEKMQ (reference sequence). CDR3 region: CASSARAGETQYF. In DNA, the CDR3 is TGTGCCAGCAGCGCCAGGGCCGGAGAGACCCAGTACTTC.

CDR3 sequence reads: CASSPGLARVLGEQYF. The CDR3 DNA reads TGTGCCAGCAGCCCCGGACTAGCGAGGGTATTGGGCGAGCAGTACTTC. The J gene is TRBJ2-7, the V gene TRBV5-4; 9 nucleotides agree with TRBD2. Germline V gene sequence: CDR1 SGHNT, CDR2 YYREEE (reference sequence). V dropped 4 bases and J dropped 6; count of bases not matched to a gene: 14. This CDR3 region has 16 residues.

The genes are TRBV19 and TRBJ1-1; the match to TRBD1 covers 7 bases. The trim removed 3 bases at V and 3 bases at J, leaving 4 bases unmatched. The CDR3 runs 14 residues. Per the germline V gene, CDR1 is LNHDA and CDR2 is SQIVND (reference sequence). Here the CDR3 DNA reads TGTGCCAGTAGTATGGGACAGTGGGACACTGAAGCTTTCTTT. Translation gives CASSMGQWDTEAFF.

The chain uses TRBV4-2 and TRBJ1-6; D is unclear. Germline V CDR1 and CDR2: LGHNA, YNFKEQ. The V and J ends lost 5 bases and 6 bases respectively, with 20 bases between them. This CDR3 is 17 amino acids long. CDR3 bases: TGTGCCAGCAGCGACAACGAGGAGGCACAAGTTAATTCACCCCTCCACTTT. Translated: CASSDNEEAQVNSPLHF.

The J gene is TRBJ1-2, the V gene TRBV4-3, with 10 bases lining up with TRBD1. Germline values: CDR1 LGHNA, CDR2 YSLEER. V shed 1 base, J shed 5 bases, and the junction held 4 bases outside the gene matches. The CDR3 totals 15 residues. CDR3 coding DNA: TGCGCCAGCAGCCAAGGCCCGGGACAGGGGTATGGCTACACCTTC. This translates into CASSQGPGQGYGYTF.

The chain is built from TRBV7-8 and TRBJ2-1; perhaps TRBD2 as D (5 bases). This CDR3 comprises 15 residues. Germline lookup yields CDR1 SGHVS and CDR2 FQNEAQ. V lost 5 bases, J lost 6 bases, and 17 bases lay in between. CDR3 DNA sequence: TGTGCCAGCAGCCCGAGTGGTTGGACTGGCAATGAGCAGTTCTTC. It codes for CASSPSGWTGNEQFF.

The chain carries TRBV14 and TRBJ2-7, with 7 positions matching TRBD1. J lost 2 bases, V lost 4 bases, and 14 bases had no gene match. Per the germline V gene, CDR1 is SGHDN and CDR2 is FVKESK. The CDR3 covers 17 residues. The CDR3 protein is CASSPSRWGQLAYEQYF. CDR3 in DNA: TGTGCCAGCAGCCCATCAAGGTGGGGACAGCTAGCCTACGAGCAGTACTTC.

The chain joins TRBV18 to TRBJ2-4; 8 bases align to TRBD1. Germline CDR1 is KGHSH and CDR2 is LQKENI. This CDR3 spans 14 amino acids. The junction had 5 bases not matched to a gene; V was cut back by 4 bases and J by 6 bases. The CDR3 DNA sequence: TGTGCCAGCTCACGAGGACAGGGTGGAAACATTCAGTACTTC. It yields the protein CASSRGQGGNIQYF.

This chain uses TRBV28 with TRBJ2-1; 11 bases align to TRBD2. The germline gives CDR1 MDHEN, CDR2 SYDVKM. CDR3 length: 15 amino acids. V dropped 6 bases and J dropped 3; count of bases not matched to a gene: 4. The CDR3 region has the DNA TGTGCCAGCAGCCTGACTAGCGGGGTCTACAATGAGCAGTTCTTC. Residues: CASSLTSGVYNEQFF.